This is a list of T cell receptor beta chains from one sample in a study of shared clonotypes between healthy human individuals. The protocol was immunoSEQ multiplex PCR, while the TCRdb copy is restricted to in-frame clones and leaves out a portion. The repertoire consists of roughly 530,000 clones, with less than 96% occurring once and the leading ten covering about 0.054%. The source material was naive CD4+ T cells sorted from blood. These TCRs come from a young woman in good health. CDR3s include the opening cysteine and the closing phenylalanine or tryptophan. Fields, in order: CDR3 length, V gene, J gene, clone size, D gene, CDR3 DNA, CDR3 protein. A D gene is named only where the DNA matches it firmly. Size tells how often a clone was seen (once, few, many) or the class of an expanded clone, and some rows leave it out.

17	TRBV11-2	TRBJ2-3	once	TRBD2	TGTGCCAGCAGCAAATTGACTAGCGGGAGAATTACAGATACGCAGTATTTT	CASSKLTSGRITDTQYF
15	TRBV27	TRBJ1-1	-	TRBD1	TGTGCCAGCAGCTGGGGGACAGGGCGGAACACTGAAGCTTTCTTT	CASSWGTGRNTEAFF
14	TRBV7-9	TRBJ1-1	-	-	TGTGCCAGCAGGCAGAATACGGGGAGTACTGAAGCTTTCTTT	CASRQNTGSTEAFF
12	TRBV19	TRBJ1-2	-	-	TGTGCCAGTAGTACCGGGACGCTTGGCTACACCTTC	CASSTGTLGYTF
17	TRBV28	TRBJ1-4	-	TRBD1	TGTGCCAGCAGTTCCCAAGGGCAGGGGGCGCTTAGTCGGAAACTGTTTTTT	CASSSQGQGALSRKLFF
13	TRBV5-4	TRBJ2-3	-	-	TGTGCCAGCAGCATATACACCACAGATACGCAGTATTTT	CASSIYTTDTQYF
18	TRBV30	TRBJ1-5	-	TRBD1	TGTGCCTGGAGTGTAGGACAGGGGGCCAGAAATAGCAATCAGCCCCAGCATTTT	CAWSVGQGARNSNQPQHF
14	TRBV7-9	TRBJ2-1	-	TRBD2	TGTGCCAGCAGCTTAGTCTGGCGGGAGGGCCATCAGTTCTTC	CASSLVWREGHQFF
15	TRBV7-2	TRBJ2-7	-	TRBD1	TGTGCCAGCAGCTTAGATTGGACAGGGGTCCGCGAGCAGTACTTC	CASSLDWTGVREQYF
14	TRBV15	TRBJ2-1	-	TRBD1	TGTGCCACCAGCAGCCCCTTCAGGGGGAGTCAACAGTTCTTC	CATSSPFRGSQQFF
11	TRBV2	TRBJ2-7	-	-	TGTGCCAGCGGGGGCGGATACGAGCAGTACTTC	CASGGGYEQYF
17	TRBV19	TRBJ1-3	-	TRBD1	TGTGCCAGTAGTCGCGACGGGACAGGGGGATTTGGAAACACCATATATTTT	CASSRDGTGGFGNTIYF
15	TRBV18	TRBJ2-3	-	-	TGTGCCAGCTCACCGCGGCAGGGTGACACAGATACGCAGTATTTT	CASSPRQGDTDTQYF
17	TRBV28	TRBJ2-7	-	TRBD2	TGTGCCAGCAGTCAAGCCGGGACCGGGACTAGCTCCTACGAGCAGTACTTC	CASSQAGTGTSSYEQYF
15	TRBV19	TRBJ1-4	-	-	TGTGCCAGTAGTATAATAGGGACCCGGGGCGAAAAACTGTTTTTT	CASSIIGTRGEKLFF
15	TRBV11-2	TRBJ2-7	-	TRBD2	TGTGCCAGCAGCCCCAGACTAGCGGGAGTTCTGGTGCAGTACTTC	CASSPRLAGVLVQYF
16	TRBV28	TRBJ1-1	-	-	TGTGCCAGCAGTTCCCTGGGGGAGGTGGTGAACACTGAAGCTTTCTTT	CASSSLGEVVNTEAFF